Each of the 32 T cell receptor beta chains below was sequenced from the same sample in a study of blood T cell repertoires in COVID-19 (dated by TCRdb to the early 2020s). Libraries were constructed by the immunoSEQ multiplex PCR assay. Sourced from immuneACCESS, this table was stored by TCRdb with only in-frame sequences that have V and J called. A share of the clones is absent; for the studies checked, an unresolved V gene accounts for under half, and the remainder has no known explanation. This sample gives approximately 300,000 clones in total; 89% of them show up just once. The top ten constitute around 6% of the sample. Sequenced input: peripheral blood. The receptors stem from a man aged 18 to 30 who had recovered from COVID-19.

The chain uses TRBV2 and TRBJ2-7; 7 positions match TRBD1. Germline CDR1 and CDR2: SNHLY and FYNNEI. This CDR3 region has 17 residues. Trimming cost V 5 bases and J 4 bases; bases outside gene matches: 17. The CDR3 DNA follows: TGTGCCAGCAGTCTTAGGTTAGCAGGACAGGCACCATACGAGCAGTACTTC. The encoded protein is CASSLRLAGQAPYEQYF.

The rearrangement links TRBV27 to TRBJ1-1; D call uncertain. Germline assignment: CDR1 MNHEY and CDR2 SMNVEV (reference sequence). The CDR3 consists of 13 residues. Between the trimmed V and J ends, which lost 2 bases and 5 bases, there was a span of 9 bases. The CDR3 sequence: CASSLGRTTEAFF. CDR3 sequence (DNA): TGTGCCAGCAGTTTAGGCCGAACGACTGAAGCTTTCTTT.

The rearrangement joins TRBV11-1 to TRBJ1-1; D unresolved. V lost 2 bases and J lost 0, with 10 bases in between. Germline V gene sequence: CDR1 SGHAT, CDR2 FQDESV (reference sequence). The CDR3 is 15 residues long. CDR3 in amino acids: CASSLNPGLNTEAFF. In DNA, the CDR3 is TGTGCCAGCAGCTTAAACCCCGGGTTGAACACTGAAGCTTTCTTT.

V gene TRBV3-1 (or the pseudogene TRBV3-2) combines with J gene TRBJ1-1; D perhaps matches TRBD1 (6 bases). Between the trimmed V and J ends, which lost 4 bases and 1 base, there was a span of 7 bases. This CDR3 contains 13 residues. Looked up from germline, CDR1 is LGHDT and CDR2 is YNNKEL (reference sequence). CDR3 nucleotide sequence: TGTGCCAGCAGCCGGACAGCGAACACTGAAGCTTTCTTT. It yields the protein CASSRTANTEAFF.

Only a few counts were recorded for this clone. The V gene is TRBV5-5, the J gene TRBJ1-6; 11 bases are shared with TRBD1. This CDR3 region has 14 residues. The V and J ends lost 3 bases and 9 bases, in that order; junction bases with no gene match: 2. Germline V gene sequence: CDR1 SGHKS, CDR2 YYEKEE (reference sequence). CDR3: CASSWGQGGSPLHF. CDR3 coding DNA: TGTGCCAGCAGCTGGGGACAGGGGGGTTCACCCCTCCACTTT.

The genes are TRBV4-1 and TRBJ1-1, with 9 positions matching TRBD1. J lost 11 bases, V lost 1 base, and 8 bases had no gene match. The CDR3 is made up of 14 amino acids. Germline loops: CDR1 MGHRA, CDR2 YSYEKL. The CDR3 region has the DNA TGCGCCAGCAGCCAAGTGAGGGTGGACAGGGGTGCTTTCTTT. It encodes CASSQVRVDRGAFF.

This chain joins TRBV11-2 and TRBJ2-1; D is possibly TRBD1 (5 bases). The V gene lost 3 bases and the J gene lost 0 bases, with 9 bases spanning the gap. Looked up from germline, CDR1 is SGHAT and CDR2 is FQNNGV. CDR3 length: 15 amino acids. CDR3 region: CASSFYRSSYNEQFF. In DNA, the CDR3 is TGTGCCAGCAGCTTCTACAGGAGCTCCTACAATGAGCAGTTCTTC. The variable domain in full, completed from reference TRBV11-2 and TRBJ2-1, reads EAGVAQSPRYKIIEKRQSVAFWCNPISGHATLYWYQQILGQGPKLLIQFQNNGVVDDSQLPKDRFSAERLKGVDSTLKIQPAKLEDSAVYLCASSFYRSSYNEQFFGPGTRLTVL.

This chain joins TRBV4-2 and TRBJ2-4; TRBD2 agrees at 8 bases. There are 18 residues in the CDR3. J lost 0 bases, V lost 0 bases, and 7 bases had no gene match. CDR1 and CDR2 (germline): LGHNA, YNFKEQ. This CDR3 is CASSQDELAGLAKNIQYF. The CDR3 DNA reads as TGTGCCAGCAGCCAAGATGAGCTAGCGGGTTTAGCCAAAAACATTCAGTACTTC.

The chain couples TRBV9 to TRBJ2-7, with TRBD2 matching over 15 bases. Germline CDR1 is SGDLS and CDR2 is YYNGEE. CDR3 length: 20 amino acids. The junction had 21 bases not matched to a gene; V was cut back by 4 bases and J by 7 bases. The CDR3 DNA is TGTGCCAGCAGCCCCCACCCGGGACTAGCGGGAGGAGGCGGAAGTGGAGAGCAGTACTTC. Translating it yields CASSPHPGLAGGGGSGEQYF.

This clone appeared once. The V gene is TRBV24-1, the J gene TRBJ2-3; D uncertain. This CDR3 is built from 13 residues. Per the germline V gene, CDR1 is KGHDR and CDR2 is SFDVKD. Trimming took off 5 bases at V and 0 bases at J, with 5 bases between the two ends. CDR3 in amino acids: CATSVGSTDTQYF. DNA for the CDR3: TGTGCCACCAGTGTGGGCAGCACAGATACGCAGTATTTT.

The rearrangement links TRBV29-1 to TRBJ1-1, with a possible D match to TRBD1 (6 bases). The germline V gene has CDR1 SQVTM and CDR2 ANQGSEA. The V end was cut by 6 bases, the J end by 5 bases, with 13 bases between. This CDR3 has 12 amino acids. The CDR3 loop is CSVGLGATEAFF. The CDR3 DNA reads as TGCAGCGTGGGATTGGGGGCTACTGAAGCTTTCTTT. Variable domain in full (rest from reference TRBV29-1 and TRBJ1-1): SAVISQKPSRDICQRGTSLTIQCQVDSQVTMMFWYRQQPGQSLTLIATANQGSEATYESGFVIDKFPISRPNLTFSTLTVSNMSPEDSSIYLCSVGLGATEAFFGQGTRLTVV.

The rearrangement links TRBV9 to TRBJ2-2, with D perhaps TRBD1 (5 bases). Deletions cut 6 bases from V and 2 bases from J, with 17 bases between. Germline V gene lookup returns CDR1 SGDLS and CDR2 YYNGEE. The CDR3 loop spans 16 amino acids. For the CDR3, the DNA is TGTGCCAGCATCCCGCGACCCAGGGTTAACACCGGGGAGCTGTTTTTT. Amino acid sequence: CASIPRPRVNTGELFF.

This clone occurred a few times. The chain is built from TRBV27 and TRBJ1-6, with 7 bases identical to TRBD1. The CDR3 totals 16 residues. Trimming removed 7 bases from V and 9 bases from J; junction bases left unmatched: 15. CDR1 and CDR2 from the germline V gene are MNHEY and SMNVEV (reference sequence). The CDR3 region is CASTSGGVGGSSPLHF. The CDR3, as DNA: TGTGCCAGCACCTCTGGAGGGGTAGGGGGCAGTTCACCCCTCCACTTT.

The CDR3 sequence: CASSSNSGTSYNSPLHF. The CDR3 region has the DNA TGTGCCAGCAGTTCAAACTCCGGGACAAGTTATAATTCACCCCTCCACTTT. V is TRBV2 and J is TRBJ1-6, with a possible D match to TRBD1 (6 bases). The V and J ends lost 5 bases and 4 bases respectively, with 18 bases between them. CDR3 length: 17 amino acids. CDR1 and CDR2 from the germline V gene are SNHLY and FYNNEI.

As concerns this clone: Within the sample, other DNA sequences also encode this same CDR3. The V gene is TRBV6-5, the J gene TRBJ1-5; tentative D call: TRBD1 (5 bases). The CDR3 contains 14 residues. CDR1 and CDR2 (germline): MNHEY, SVGAGI. Trimming took off 5 bases at V and 2 bases at J, with 10 bases between the two ends. The CDR3, as DNA: TGTGCCAGCAGTCGCGACAGAGGCAATCAGCCCCAGCATTTT. Translated, it gives CASSRDRGNQPQHF.

The chain has TRBV15 and TRBJ1-4; 7 nucleotides agree with TRBD1. V shed 3 bases, J shed 2 bases, and the junction held 6 bases outside the gene matches. Germline CDR1 LNHNV, CDR2 YYDKDF (reference sequence). There are 16 residues in the CDR3. CDR3 in amino acids: CATSRSPGQTNEKLFF. CDR3 coding DNA: TGTGCCACCAGCAGGAGCCCGGGACAGACTAATGAAAAACTGTTTTTT.

The V call is TRBV7-9, the J call TRBJ1-3; 8 bases align to TRBD1. The CDR3 length is 14 residues. The J segment lost 7 bases and the V segment lost 1 base, leaving 3 bases of the junction unmatched. Germline CDR1 and CDR2: SEHNR and FQNEAQ (reference sequence). CDR3 nucleotides: TGTGCCAGCAGCTTAGAGGACAGGGACAACACCATATATTTT. Translating gives CASSLEDRDNTIYF.

V usage is TRBV27 and J usage is TRBJ2-2, with a possible D match to TRBD2 (6 bases). This CDR3 is 15 amino acids long. Germline loops: CDR1 MNHEY, CDR2 SMNVEV (reference sequence). V lost 0 bases to trimming and J lost 2 bases, with 7 bases between them. The CDR3 region is CASSLSGTNTGELFF. CDR3 coding DNA: TGTGCCAGCAGTTTATCGGGGACTAACACCGGGGAGCTGTTTTTT.

J is TRBJ2-1 and V is TRBV19; the D gene is possibly TRBD2 (6 bases). The CDR3 consists of 15 residues. CDR1 is LNHDA and CDR2 is SQIVND in the germline V gene (reference sequence). V was cut by 5 bases and J by 4 bases, with 15 bases left in between. The CDR3 protein is CASSSVEGGYNEQFF. CDR3 DNA sequence: TGTGCCAGTAGTTCGGTGGAGGGTGGATACAATGAGCAGTTCTTC.

The chain employs TRBV19 and TRBJ1-5; D is perhaps TRBD1 (5 bases). Trimming removed 1 base at V and 5 bases at J, with 15 bases between. The CDR3 totals 16 residues. Germline values: CDR1 LNHDA, CDR2 SQIVND (reference sequence). The CDR3 here is CASSIVGPQYDQPQHF. In DNA, the CDR3 is TGTGCCAGTAGTATAGTGGGGCCCCAATACGATCAGCCCCAGCATTTT.

This clone was recorded a few times. The DNA of the CDR3 is TGTGCCAGCAGCCAAGAATCCCGTGGGCCTGAAGCTTTCTTT. Its translation: CASSQESRGPEAFF. This chain joins TRBV14 and TRBJ1-1; the D is unclear. Trimming removed 0 bases at V and 6 bases at J, with 11 bases between. The CDR3 sequence is 14 residues long. CDR1 SGHDN and CDR2 FVKESK come from the germline V gene.

The V and J genes are TRBV6-1 and TRBJ2-1; possibly TRBD1 for D (5 bases). Germline V lookup: CDR1 MNHNS, CDR2 SASEGT. The CDR3 loop spans 15 amino acids. V was cut by 2 bases and J by 2 bases, with 10 bases left in between. The CDR3 here is CASSENRPTYNEQFF. CDR3 coding DNA: TGTGCCAGCAGTGAAAACAGGCCAACCTACAATGAGCAGTTCTTC.

The chain has TRBV5-4 and TRBJ1-2, with 7 bases matching TRBD1. The CDR3 totals 15 residues. V gave up 4 bases and J gave up 0 bases; unmatched junction bases: 6. Looked up from germline, CDR1 is SGHNT and CDR2 is YYREEE (reference sequence). The CDR3 region has the DNA TGTGCCAGCAGCGGGGGACAGACGGCTAACTATGGCTACACCTTC. Amino acid sequence: CASSGGQTANYGYTF. Filled out from reference TRBV5-4 and TRBJ1-2, the complete variable domain reads ETGVTQSPTHLIKTRGQQVTLRCSSQSGHNTVSWYQQALGQGPQFIFQYYREEENGRGNFPPRFSGLQFPNYSSELNVNALELDDSALYLCASSGGQTANYGYTFGSGTRLTVV.

This chain links TRBV25-1 with TRBJ2-1, with 8 bases matching TRBD1. Germline loops: CDR1 MGHDK, CDR2 SYGVNS. The V gene end was trimmed by 6 bases and the J gene end by 3 bases; junction bases not matched to a gene: 7. The CDR3 consists of 15 residues. DNA of the CDR3: TGTGCCAGCAGCACTGGGGGGACAGGCTACAATGAGCAGTTCTTC. It yields the protein CASSTGGTGYNEQFF.

V gene TRBV12-3 or TRBV12-4 combines with J gene TRBJ1-2; D uncertain. V lost 6 bases to trimming and J lost 4 bases, with 9 bases between them. The CDR3 length is 12 residues. Written as DNA, the CDR3 is TGTGCCAGCAGGCCGGGAGGCTATGGCTACACCTTC. It yields the protein CASRPGGYGYTF.

The sample holds a few counts of this clone. The chain carries TRBV2 and TRBJ1-6; the D gene is possibly TRBD1 (5 bases). This CDR3 region has 15 residues. CDR1 SNHLY and CDR2 FYNNEI come from the germline V gene. The V end was cut by 6 bases, the J end by 4 bases, with 13 bases between. The CDR3 reads CASRQQEGYNSPLHF. CDR3 sequence (DNA): TGTGCCAGCAGGCAACAGGAGGGTTATAATTCACCCCTCCACTTT.

This chain uses TRBV7-2 with TRBJ2-1; 9 nucleotides line up with TRBD2. Losses at the gene ends were 3 bases for V and 1 base for J; bases not matched to a gene: 13. Germline-derived CDR1 and CDR2 are SGHTA and FQGNSA. The length of the CDR3 is 19 residues. The CDR3 DNA follows: TGTGCCAGCAGCTTTCGTGGAGCGGGGGGCCCGCCTTCCTACAATGAGCAGTTCTTC. This sequence encodes CASSFRGAGGPPSYNEQFF.

The chain employs TRBV7-2 and TRBJ2-1, with 7 positions matching TRBD2. Germline V gene data show CDR1 as SGHTA and CDR2 as FQGNSA. V shed 2 bases and J 2 bases; nucleotides not matched to a gene: 6. This CDR3 spans 16 amino acids. The CDR3 coding sequence is TGTGCCAGCAGCTTACTCGGGGGGAGCACCTACAATGAGCAGTTCTTC. It encodes CASSLLGGSTYNEQFF.

The chain links TRBV4-3 to TRBJ1-1; 8 bases align to TRBD1. Germline V gene data show CDR1 as LGHNA and CDR2 as YSLEER. This CDR3 spans 15 amino acids. V was clipped by 2 bases and J by 5 bases; unmatched bases: 7. The CDR3 spells CASSQLQGARTEAFF. CDR3 DNA: TGCGCCAGCAGCCAACTCCAGGGGGCCCGGACTGAAGCTTTCTTT.

V gene TRBV3-1 (or the pseudogene TRBV3-2) combines with J gene TRBJ2-5; D unclear. CDR3 size: 13 residues. V dropped 4 bases and J dropped 5 bases, with 11 bases sitting between them. Per germline, CDR1 LGHDT and CDR2 YNNKEL (reference sequence). The DNA for the CDR3 is TGTGCCAGCAGCCCAGGCCTCGAGGAGACCCAGTACTTC. Its protein product is CASSPGLEETQYF.

The J gene is TRBJ2-3, the V gene TRBV29-1; 8 positions match TRBD2. The germline V gene has CDR1 SQVTM and CDR2 ANQGSEA. The trim removed 1 base at V and 2 bases at J, leaving 14 bases unmatched. There are 18 residues in the CDR3. The CDR3 nucleotides are TGCAGCGTTGAAGGAGGCAACCCACTAGCGGAACCCACAGATACGCAGTATTTT. Translated, it gives CSVEGGNPLAEPTDTQYF.

This chain's CDR3 is CASSSQGGYGYTF. The CDR3 DNA follows: TGCGCCAGCAGTTCACAGGGTGGCTATGGCTACACCTTC. The chain carries TRBV4-1 and TRBJ1-2; maybe TRBD1 (6 bases). This CDR3 is built from 13 residues. Deletions cut 6 bases from V and 4 bases from J, with 12 bases between. Germline CDR1 reads MGHRA; CDR2 reads YSYEKL.